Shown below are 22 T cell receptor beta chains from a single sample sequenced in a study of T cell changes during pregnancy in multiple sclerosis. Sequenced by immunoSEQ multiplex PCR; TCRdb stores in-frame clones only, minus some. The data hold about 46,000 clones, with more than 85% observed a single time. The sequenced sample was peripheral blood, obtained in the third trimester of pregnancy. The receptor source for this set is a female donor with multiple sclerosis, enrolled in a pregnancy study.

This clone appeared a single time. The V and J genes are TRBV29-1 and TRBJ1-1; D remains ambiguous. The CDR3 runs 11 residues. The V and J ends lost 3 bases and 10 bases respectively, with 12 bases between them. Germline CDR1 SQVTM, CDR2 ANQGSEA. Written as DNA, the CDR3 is TGCAGCGTTGATCTCCCGGCGGGAGCTTTCTTT. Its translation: CSVDLPAGAFF.

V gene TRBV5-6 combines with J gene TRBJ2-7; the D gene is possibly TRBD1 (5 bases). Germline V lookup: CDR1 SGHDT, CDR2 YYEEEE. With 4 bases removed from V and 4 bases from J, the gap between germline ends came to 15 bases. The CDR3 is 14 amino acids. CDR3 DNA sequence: TGTGCCAGCAGCCCCCTTGGGGCGCTTTACGAGCAGTACTTC. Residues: CASSPLGALYEQYF.

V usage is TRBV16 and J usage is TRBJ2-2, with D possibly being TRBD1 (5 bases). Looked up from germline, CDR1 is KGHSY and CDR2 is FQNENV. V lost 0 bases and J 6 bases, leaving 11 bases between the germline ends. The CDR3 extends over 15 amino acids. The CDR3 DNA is TGTGCCAGCAGCCAATCACTGGGGCCCTCCGGGGAGCTGTTTTTT. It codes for CASSQSLGPSGELFF.

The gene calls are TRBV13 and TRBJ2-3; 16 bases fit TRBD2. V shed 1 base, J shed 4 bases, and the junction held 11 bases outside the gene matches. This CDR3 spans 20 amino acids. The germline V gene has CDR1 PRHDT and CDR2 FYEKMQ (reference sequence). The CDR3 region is CASSLAPGLAGGTEADTQYF. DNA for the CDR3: TGTGCCAGCAGCTTAGCCCCGGGACTAGCGGGAGGGACCGAAGCAGATACGCAGTATTTT.

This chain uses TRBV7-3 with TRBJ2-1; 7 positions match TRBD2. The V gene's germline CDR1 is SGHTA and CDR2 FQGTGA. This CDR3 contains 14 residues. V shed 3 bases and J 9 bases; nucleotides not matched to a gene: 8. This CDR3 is CASSLSGALREQFF. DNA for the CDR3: TGTGCCAGCAGCTTGAGCGGGGCCCTGCGTGAGCAGTTCTTC.

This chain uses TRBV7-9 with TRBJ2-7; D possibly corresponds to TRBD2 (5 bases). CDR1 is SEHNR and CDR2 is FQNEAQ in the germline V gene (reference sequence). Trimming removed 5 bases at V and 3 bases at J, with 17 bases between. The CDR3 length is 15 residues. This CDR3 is CASSPSPPGNYEQYF. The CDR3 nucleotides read TGTGCCAGCAGCCCCTCCCCACCCGGGAACTACGAGCAGTACTTC.

Written as DNA, the CDR3 is TGTGCCAGCAGTTTACAGGGAGAAGTAGCCAATCAGCCCCAGCATTTT. Protein: CASSLQGEVANQPQHF. The chain uses TRBV5-8 and TRBJ1-5; weak D call: TRBD1 (6 bases). Per germline, CDR1 SGHTS and CDR2 YDEGEE. This CDR3 has 16 amino acids. Trimming left V 5 bases short and J 3 bases short, with 18 bases between. Drawing the rest from reference TRBV5-8 and TRBJ1-5, the complete variable domain is EAGVTQSPTHLIKTRGQQATLRCSPISGHTSVYWYQQALGLGLQFLLWYDEGEERNRGNFPPRFSGRQFPNYSSELNVNALELEDSALYLCASSLQGEVANQPQHFGDGTRLSIL.

The CDR3 loop is CASKQGLAFYEQYF. The DNA of the CDR3 is TGTGCCAGCAAACAGGGACTAGCTTTCTACGAGCAGTACTTC. The chain uses TRBV6-5 and TRBJ2-7, with 9 bases that match TRBD2. Germline-derived CDR1 and CDR2 are MNHEY and SVGAGI. The CDR3 length is 14 residues. V dropped 7 bases and J dropped 3; count of bases not matched to a gene: 7.

This CDR3 is CASSTTDRGHTDTQYF. CDR3 DNA: TGTGCCAGCTCAACAACTGACAGGGGCCACACAGATACGCAGTATTTT. This chain links TRBV18 with TRBJ2-3, with 8 bases fitting TRBD1. The CDR3 has 16 amino acids. V shed 5 bases, J shed 2 bases, and the junction held 9 bases outside the gene matches. Germline CDR1 reads KGHSH; CDR2 reads LQKENI.

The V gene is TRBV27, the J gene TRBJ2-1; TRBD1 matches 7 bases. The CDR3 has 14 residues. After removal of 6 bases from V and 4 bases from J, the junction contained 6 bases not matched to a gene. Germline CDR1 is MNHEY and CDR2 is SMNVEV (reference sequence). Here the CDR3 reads CASRFRDSYNEQFF. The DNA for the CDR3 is TGTGCCAGCAGATTCCGGGACAGTTACAATGAGCAGTTCTTC.

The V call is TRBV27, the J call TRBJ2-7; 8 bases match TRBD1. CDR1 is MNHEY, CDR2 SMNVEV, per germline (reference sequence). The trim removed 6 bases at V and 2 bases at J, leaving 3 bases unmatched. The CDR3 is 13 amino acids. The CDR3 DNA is TGTGCCAGCAGCTTACAGGGGGCCTACGAGCAGTACTTC. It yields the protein CASSLQGAYEQYF.

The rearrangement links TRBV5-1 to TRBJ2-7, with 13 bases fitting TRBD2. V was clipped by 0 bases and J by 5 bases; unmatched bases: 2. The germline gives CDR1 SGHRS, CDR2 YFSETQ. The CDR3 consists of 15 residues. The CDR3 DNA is TGCGCCAGCAGCTTGGACGGGACTAGCGGGGACGAGCAGTACTTC. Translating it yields CASSLDGTSGDEQYF.

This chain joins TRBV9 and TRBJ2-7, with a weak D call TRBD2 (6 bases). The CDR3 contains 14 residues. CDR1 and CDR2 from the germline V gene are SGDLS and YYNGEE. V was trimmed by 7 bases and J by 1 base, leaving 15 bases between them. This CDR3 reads CASPGLAPSYEQYF. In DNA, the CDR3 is TGTGCCAGCCCGGGACTGGCTCCTTCCTACGAGCAGTACTTC.

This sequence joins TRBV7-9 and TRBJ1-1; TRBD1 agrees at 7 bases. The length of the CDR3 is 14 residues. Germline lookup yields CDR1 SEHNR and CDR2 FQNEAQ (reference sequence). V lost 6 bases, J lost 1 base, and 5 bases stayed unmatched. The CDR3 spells CASSEGATNTEAFF. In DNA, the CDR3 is TGTGCCAGCAGTGAGGGGGCGACGAACACTGAAGCTTTCTTT.

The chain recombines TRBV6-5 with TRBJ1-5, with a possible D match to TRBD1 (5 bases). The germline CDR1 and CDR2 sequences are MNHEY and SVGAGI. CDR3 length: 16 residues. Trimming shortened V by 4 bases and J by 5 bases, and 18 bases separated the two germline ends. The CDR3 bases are TGTGCCAGCAGTTCGCTTCCCCGGGGGGGAGATCAGCCCCAGCATTTT. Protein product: CASSSLPRGGDQPQHF.

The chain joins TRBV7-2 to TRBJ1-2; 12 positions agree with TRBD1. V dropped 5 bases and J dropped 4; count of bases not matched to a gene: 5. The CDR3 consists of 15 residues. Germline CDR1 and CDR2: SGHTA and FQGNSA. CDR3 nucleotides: TGTGCCAGCAGCACCGGGACAGGGGGCTTCTATGGCTACACCTTC. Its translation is CASSTGTGGFYGYTF.

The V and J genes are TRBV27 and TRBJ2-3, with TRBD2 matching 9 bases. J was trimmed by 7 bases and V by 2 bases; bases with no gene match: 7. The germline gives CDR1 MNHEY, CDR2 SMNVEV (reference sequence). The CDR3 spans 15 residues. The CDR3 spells CASSLGSGRPHTQYF. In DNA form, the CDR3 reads TGTGCCAGCAGTTTAGGTAGCGGGAGACCACATACGCAGTATTTT.

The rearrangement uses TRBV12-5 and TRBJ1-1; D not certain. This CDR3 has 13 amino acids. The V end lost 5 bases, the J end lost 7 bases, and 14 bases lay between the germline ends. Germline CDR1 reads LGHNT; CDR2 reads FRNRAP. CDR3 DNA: TGTGCTAGTGGTCGCACAACAGAGAATGAAGCTTTCTTT. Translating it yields CASGRTTENEAFF.

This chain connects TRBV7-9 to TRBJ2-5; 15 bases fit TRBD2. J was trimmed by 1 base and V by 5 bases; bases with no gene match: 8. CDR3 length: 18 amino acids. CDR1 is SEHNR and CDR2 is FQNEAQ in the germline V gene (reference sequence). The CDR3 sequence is CASSLGTSGRIPQETQYF. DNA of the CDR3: TGTGCCAGCAGCCTCGGGACTAGCGGGAGGATCCCCCAAGAGACCCAGTACTTC. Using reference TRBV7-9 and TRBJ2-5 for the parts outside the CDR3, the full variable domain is DTGVSQNPRHKITKRGQNVTFRCDPISEHNRLYWYRQTLGQGPEFLTYFQNEAQLEKSRLLSDRFSAERPKGSFSTLEIQRTEQGDSAMYLCASSLGTSGRIPQETQYFGPGTRLLVL.

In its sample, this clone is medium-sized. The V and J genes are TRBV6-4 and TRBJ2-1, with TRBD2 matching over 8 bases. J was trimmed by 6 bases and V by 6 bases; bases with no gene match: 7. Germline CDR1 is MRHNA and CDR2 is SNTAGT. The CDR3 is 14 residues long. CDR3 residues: CASSVAGGLNEQFF. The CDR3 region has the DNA TGTGCCAGCAGCGTTGCGGGAGGTCTCAATGAGCAGTTCTTC.

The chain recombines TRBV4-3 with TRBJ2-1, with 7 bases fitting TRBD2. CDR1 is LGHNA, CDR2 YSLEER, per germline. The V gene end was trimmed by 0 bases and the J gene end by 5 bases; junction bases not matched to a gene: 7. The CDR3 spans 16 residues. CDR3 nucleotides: TGCGCCAGCAGCCAAGATGAACTAGCGCAAGACAATGAGCAGTTCTTC. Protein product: CASSQDELAQDNEQFF.

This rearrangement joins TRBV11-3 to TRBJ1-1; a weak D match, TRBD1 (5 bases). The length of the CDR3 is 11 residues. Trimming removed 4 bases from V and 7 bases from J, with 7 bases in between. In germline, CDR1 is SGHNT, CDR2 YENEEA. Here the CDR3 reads CASSSGVEAFF. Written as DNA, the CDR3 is TGTGCCAGCAGCTCGGGGGTTGAAGCTTTCTTT.